This T cell receptor beta chain derives from a study of vaccination and CD4 T cells after COVID-19. Turning to the study itself: Cells were stimulated with overlapping spike peptide pools from SARS-CoV-2, HCoV-NL63, HCoV-OC43 and HCoV-229E.

This CDR3 spans 15 amino acids. Treatment denoted: roughly 11-day PBMC culture with coronavirus spike peptide pools or control peptides (ViraFEST assay). After being plated at some 2 million per well, PBMCs were cultured with roughly 9.3 IU/ml IL-2 and approximately 10 ug/ml peptide pools. Concerning this clonotype itself: Its target is unknown.

Sequenced with the Oncomine TCR Beta short-read assay was DNA taken from cultured CD4+ T cells. Researchers extracted genomic DNA from CD4+ T cells that had been cultured. TCRdb independently ran MiXCR on the PCR reads; one entry per CDR3 protein. The data contain around 13,000 distinct CDR3 sequences, less than 25% of them singletons. The receptor's source is a human donor who had recovered from COVID-19. The chain has TRBV21-1 and TRBJ2-7; the D segment call TRBD2 is taken from the table without a DNA check. TRBV21-1 is a pseudogene segment. Sample: CD4+ T cells from blood, cultured in vitro, taken after SARS-CoV-2 vaccination. The DNA for the CDR3 is TGTGCCAGCAAAGGCAGCGGGAGGGCCTATCGCGAGCAGTACTTC. It specifies CASKGSGRAYREQYF.